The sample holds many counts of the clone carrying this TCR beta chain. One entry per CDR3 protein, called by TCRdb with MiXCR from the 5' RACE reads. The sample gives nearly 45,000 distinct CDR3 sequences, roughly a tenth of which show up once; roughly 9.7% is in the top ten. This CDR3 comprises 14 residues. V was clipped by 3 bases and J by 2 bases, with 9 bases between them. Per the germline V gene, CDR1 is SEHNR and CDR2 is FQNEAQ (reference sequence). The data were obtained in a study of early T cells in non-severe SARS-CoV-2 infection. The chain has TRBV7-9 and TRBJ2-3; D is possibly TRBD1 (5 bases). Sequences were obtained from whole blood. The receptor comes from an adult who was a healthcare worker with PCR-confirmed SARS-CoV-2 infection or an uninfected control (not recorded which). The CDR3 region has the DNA TGTGCCAGCAGCTTTTCAGGGAACACAGATACGCAGTATTTT. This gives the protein CASSFSGNTDTQYF.